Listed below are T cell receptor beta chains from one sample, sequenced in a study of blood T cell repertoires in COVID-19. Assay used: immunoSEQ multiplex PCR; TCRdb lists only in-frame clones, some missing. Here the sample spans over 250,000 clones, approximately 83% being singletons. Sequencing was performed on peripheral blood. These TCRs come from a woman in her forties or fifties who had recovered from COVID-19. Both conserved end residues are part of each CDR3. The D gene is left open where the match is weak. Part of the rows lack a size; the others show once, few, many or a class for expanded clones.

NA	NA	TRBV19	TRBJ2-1	TGTGCCAGTAGTATTTCTAGTAATAAGTACAATGAGCAGTTCTTC	CASSISSNKYNEQFF
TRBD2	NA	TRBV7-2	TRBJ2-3	TGTGCCAGCAGCTTAGCGGGCCAGCGGGGGAGCACAGATACGCAGTATTTT	CASSLAGQRGSTDTQYF
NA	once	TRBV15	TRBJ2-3	TGTGCCACCAGCGGTGAGGTAAATACGCAGTATTTT	CATSGEVNTQYF
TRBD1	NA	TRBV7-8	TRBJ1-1	TGTGCCAGCAGCCTCGACAGGGAGACTGAAGCTTTCTTT	CASSLDRETEAFF
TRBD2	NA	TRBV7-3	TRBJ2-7	TGTGCCAGCAGCTTACTAGCGGGAGGGCCGTCCGAGCAGTACTTC	CASSLLAGGPSEQYF
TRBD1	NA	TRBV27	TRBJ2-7	TGTGCCAGCAGTTTATCGGCAGGGGGCTACGAGCAGTACTTC	CASSLSAGGYEQYF
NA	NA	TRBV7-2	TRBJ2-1	TGTGCCAGCAGCCTTAGTGGGGGCGAGCAGTTCTTC	CASSLSGGEQFF
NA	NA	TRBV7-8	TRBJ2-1	TGTGCCAGCAGCTCCGCGATTAGCGGCCGATACTACAATGAGCAGTTCTTC	CASSSAISGRYYNEQFF
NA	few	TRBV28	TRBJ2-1	TGTGCCAGCAGTTACCCAACTATGACAGATACGACCTACAATGAGCAGTTCTTC	CASSYPTMTDTTYNEQFF
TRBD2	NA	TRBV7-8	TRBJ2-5	TGTGCCAGCAGTTTAGGCAGGACAGCGGGGGCCAACCAAGAGACCCAGTACTTC	CASSLGRTAGANQETQYF
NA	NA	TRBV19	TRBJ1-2	TGTGCCAGTAGTATGGGGGGTGATGGCTACACCTTC	CASSMGGDGYTF
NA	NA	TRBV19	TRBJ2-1	TGTGCCAGTAGTATAGGGCCTGATGAGCAGTTCTTC	CASSIGPDEQFF
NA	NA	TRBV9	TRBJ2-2	TGTGCCAGCAGCCCTCGTCGACAGGATCGCACCGGGGAGCTGTTTTTT	CASSPRRQDRTGELFF
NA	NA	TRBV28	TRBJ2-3	TGTGCCAGCAGGAACCGGGACTCAAGCACAGATACGCAGTATTTT	CASRNRDSSTDTQYF
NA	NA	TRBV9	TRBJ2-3	TGTGCCAGCGCAGATACAGATACGCAGTATTTT	CASADTDTQYF
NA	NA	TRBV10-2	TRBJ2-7	TGCGCCAGCAGTGGTCGCGGGGACCTTTACGAGCAGTACTTC	CASSGRGDLYEQYF
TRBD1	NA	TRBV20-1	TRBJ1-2	TGCAGTGCTAGTACCCTGTTGGACAGGGCTGGCTATGGCTACACCTTC	CSASTLLDRAGYGYTF
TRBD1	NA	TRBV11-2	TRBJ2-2	TGTGCCAGCAGCTTAGACAGGGGGTTCACCGGGGAGCTGTTTTTT	CASSLDRGFTGELFF
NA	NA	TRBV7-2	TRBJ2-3	TGTGCCAGCAGCTTACGGGGGAGCACAGATACGCAGTATTTT	CASSLRGSTDTQYF
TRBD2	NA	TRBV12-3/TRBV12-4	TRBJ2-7	TGTGCCAGCAGTCTACAACAGGGACTAGGGCAGTACTTC	CASSLQQGLGQYF